The rows below give T cell receptor beta chains drawn from one sample of a study of circulating and synovial CD4+ cells in juvenile arthritis. Assay used: immunoSEQ multiplex PCR; TCRdb lists only in-frame clones, some missing. The table has under 40,000 clones, 90% to 95% seen once. Sequenced material: CD4+ T cells from blood. These receptors originate from a human donor with juvenile idiopathic arthritis. CDR3s include the opening cysteine and the closing phenylalanine or tryptophan. The order of the fields is D gene, clone size, J gene, V gene, CDR3 protein, CDR3 DNA. The D gene is left open where the match is weak. Not every row has a clone size; where given, it reads once, few, many or a size class.

TRBD2,.,TRBJ2-5,TRBV10-3,CAISGASGQETQYF,TGTGCCATCAGTGGGGCTAGCGGGCAAGAGACCCAGTACTTC
.,.,TRBJ2-3,TRBV15,CATSRDVQGRTDTQYF,TGTGCCACCAGCAGAGATGTACAGGGCCGCACAGATACGCAGTATTTT
.,once,TRBJ1-1,TRBV19,CASSPREGLSEAFF,TGTGCCAGTAGTCCTCGGGAGGGGTTATCTGAAGCTTTCTTT
.,.,TRBJ2-2,TRBV5-6,CASSFGVAGELFF,TGTGCCAGCAGCTTCGGAGTCGCCGGGGAGCTGTTTTTT
.,.,TRBJ1-2,TRBV4-3,CASSQLTGLGYGYTF,TGCGCCAGCAGCCAGCTGACAGGACTGGGCTATGGCTACACCTTC
.,.,TRBJ1-6,TRBV6-6,CASSYGAGAHSPLHF,TGTGCCAGCAGTTACGGGGCAGGGGCTCATTCACCCCTCCACTTT
TRBD1,.,TRBJ1-1,TRBV5-1,CASSTPEAGGNTEAFF,TGCGCCAGCAGCACCCCGGAGGCAGGGGGGAACACTGAAGCTTTCTTT
TRBD1,.,TRBJ1-4,TRBV5-1,CASSLARDRDNEKLFF,TGCGCCAGCAGCTTGGCCAGAGACAGGGACAATGAAAAACTGTTTTTT
TRBD2,.,TRBJ2-1,TRBV19,CASSQTSGRAPYNEQFF,TGTGCCAGTAGCCAGACTAGCGGGAGGGCCCCCTACAATGAGCAGTTCTTC
.,.,TRBJ2-7,TRBV5-4,CASSLGPDTSYEQYF,TGTGCCAGCAGCTTGGGGCCTGACACCTCCTACGAGCAGTACTTC
TRBD1,.,TRBJ2-5,TRBV9,CASSGQGGQETQYF,TGTGCCAGCAGCGGACAGGGGGGCCAAGAGACCCAGTACTTC
TRBD2,few,TRBJ2-7,TRBV19,CASSPRLAGGGYEQYF,TGTGCCAGTAGTCCCCGGTTAGCGGGAGGAGGTTACGAGCAGTACTTC
.,.,TRBJ2-1,TRBV10-1,CASSDRTTGGEQFF,TGCGCCAGCAGTGATCGGACTACAGGTGGAGAGCAGTTCTTC
.,.,TRBJ1-1,TRBV15,CATSPRGLSSNTEAFF,TGTGCCACCAGCCCCCGAGGGTTAAGCTCGAACACTGAAGCTTTCTTT
.,.,TRBJ2-3,TRBV28,CASSSQGMETDTQYF,TGTGCCAGCAGTTCACAGGGTATGGAGACAGATACGCAGTATTTT
TRBD1,.,TRBJ1-1,TRBV15,CATSRDPGTRGQDTEAFF,TGTGCCACCAGCAGAGACCCCGGGACAAGGGGGCAGGACACTGAAGCTTTCTTT
TRBD1,.,TRBJ1-4,TRBV11-2,CASSLRDSVNEKLFF,TGTGCCAGCAGCCTCCGGGACAGCGTAAATGAAAAACTGTTTTTT
.,.,TRBJ2-7,TRBV5-6,CASSSPRDTLFTEHF,TGTGCCAGCAGCTCTCCCCGGGACACCCTTTTTACGGAACACTTC
TRBD2,.,TRBJ2-1,TRBV30,CAWGGSGNSYNEQFF,TGTGCCTGGGGTGGGAGCGGGAATTCTTACAATGAGCAGTTCTTC
TRBD2,.,TRBJ2-5,TRBV7-3,CASSPAGGSLETQYF,TGTGCCAGCAGCCCAGCGGGAGGGTCTCTAGAGACCCAGTACTTC
TRBD1,.,TRBJ2-7,TRBV6-5,CASSQGQSTYEQYF,TGTGCCAGCAGTCAGGGACAGTCTACCTACGAGCAGTACTTC
TRBD1,.,TRBJ1-2,TRBV6-6,CASSPGQGRVRDGYTF,TGTGCCAGCAGTCCAGGACAGGGTCGAGTTCGCGATGGCTACACCTTC
.,.,TRBJ1-5,TRBV27,CASSFPGPHQPQHF,TGTGCCAGCAGTTTCCCAGGTCCCCATCAGCCCCAGCATTTT
.,.,TRBJ2-7,TRBV21-1,CASSKEEGDAGTSGRAPYEQYF,TGTGCCAGCAGCAAAGAGGAGGGGGACGCCGGGACTAGCGGGAGGGCTCCCTACGAGCAGTACTTC
.,.,TRBJ2-7,TRBV11-2,CASSLVASSVYPYEQYF,TGTGCCAGCAGCTTAGTTGCGTCCAGCGTCTATCCCTACGAGCAGTACTTC
.,.,TRBJ1-1,TRBV14,CASSADRNTEAFF,TGTGCCAGCAGCGCAGACAGGAACACTGAAGCTTTCTTT